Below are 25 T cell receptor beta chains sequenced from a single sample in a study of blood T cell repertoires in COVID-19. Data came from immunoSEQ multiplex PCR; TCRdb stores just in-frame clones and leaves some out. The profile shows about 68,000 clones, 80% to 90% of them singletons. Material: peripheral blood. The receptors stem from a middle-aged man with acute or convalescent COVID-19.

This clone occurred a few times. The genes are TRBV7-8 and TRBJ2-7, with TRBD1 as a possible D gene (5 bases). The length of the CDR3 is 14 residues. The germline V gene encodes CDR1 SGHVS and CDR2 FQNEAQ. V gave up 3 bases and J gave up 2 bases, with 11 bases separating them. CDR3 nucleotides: TGTGCCAGCAGCTTGGCCACAGGAACCTACGAGCAGTACGTC. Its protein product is CASSLATGTYEQYV.

CDR3 in amino acids: CASSLGQLNQPQHF. CDR3 bases: TGTGCCAGCAGCTTAGGACAGCTCAATCAGCCCCAGCATTTT. The chain carries TRBV7-2 and TRBJ1-5; possible D gene TRBD1, 5 bases. V was pared by 1 base and J by 3 bases, with 7 bases between. Germline CDR1 and CDR2: SGHTA and FQGNSA. This CDR3 region has 14 residues.

CDR3 sequence (DNA): TGTGCCACCAGTGATTTTGGTCGGGGAGGCGGTGGCTACACCTTC. It specifies CATSDFGRGGGGYTF. V is TRBV24-1 and J is TRBJ1-2, with no clear D. The ends were cut back, 1 base at V and 7 bases at J, with 15 bases in the middle. CDR1 and CDR2 (germline): KGHDR, SFDVKD. This CDR3 spans 15 amino acids.

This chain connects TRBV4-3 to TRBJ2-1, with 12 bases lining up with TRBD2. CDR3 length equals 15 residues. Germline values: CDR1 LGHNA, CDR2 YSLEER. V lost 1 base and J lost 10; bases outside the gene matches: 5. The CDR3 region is CASSQVELAGGEQFF. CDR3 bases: TGCGCCAGCAGCCAAGTGGAACTAGCGGGAGGAGAGCAGTTCTTC.

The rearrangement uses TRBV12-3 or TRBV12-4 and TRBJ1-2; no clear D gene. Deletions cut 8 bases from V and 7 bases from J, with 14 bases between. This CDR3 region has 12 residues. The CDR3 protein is CASGEGQRGYTF. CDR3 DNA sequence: TGTGCCAGCGGTGAAGGTCAGCGTGGCTACACCTTC.

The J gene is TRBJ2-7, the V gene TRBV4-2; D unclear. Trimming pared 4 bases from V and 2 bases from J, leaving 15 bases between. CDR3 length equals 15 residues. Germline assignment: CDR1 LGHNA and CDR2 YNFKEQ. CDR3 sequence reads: CASSPSGIPPYEQYF. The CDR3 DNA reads TGTGCCAGCAGCCCCTCAGGAATCCCCCCCTACGAGCAGTACTTC.

CDR3 region: CASSYTPTGGGETQYF. CDR3 nucleotides: TGCGCCAGCAGCTACACCCCGACAGGGGGCGGAGAGACCCAGTACTTC. V gene TRBV5-1 combines with J gene TRBJ2-5; 10 nucleotides match TRBD1. There are 16 residues in the CDR3. V was pared by 3 bases and J by 4 bases, with 9 bases of the junction left unmatched. Germline CDR1 SGHRS, CDR2 YFSETQ.

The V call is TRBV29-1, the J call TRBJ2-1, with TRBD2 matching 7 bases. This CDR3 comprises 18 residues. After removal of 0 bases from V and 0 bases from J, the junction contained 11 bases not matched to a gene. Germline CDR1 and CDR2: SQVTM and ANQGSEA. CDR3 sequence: CSVEDPFSGPSSYNEQFF. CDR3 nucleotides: TGCAGCGTTGAAGACCCTTTTAGCGGGCCCAGCTCCTACAATGAGCAGTTCTTC.

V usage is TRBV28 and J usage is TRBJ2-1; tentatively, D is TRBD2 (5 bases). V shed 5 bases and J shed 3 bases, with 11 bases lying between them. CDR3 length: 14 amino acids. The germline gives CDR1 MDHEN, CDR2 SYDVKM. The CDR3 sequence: CASSRGADYNEQFF. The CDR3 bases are TGTGCCAGCAGTCGGGGAGCGGACTACAATGAGCAGTTCTTC.

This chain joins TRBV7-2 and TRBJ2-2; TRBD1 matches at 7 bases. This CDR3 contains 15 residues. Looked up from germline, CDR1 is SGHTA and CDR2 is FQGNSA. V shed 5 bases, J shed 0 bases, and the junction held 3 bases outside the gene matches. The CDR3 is CASSVGGPNTGELFF. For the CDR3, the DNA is TGTGCCAGCAGCGTAGGGGGCCCGAACACCGGGGAGCTGTTTTTT.

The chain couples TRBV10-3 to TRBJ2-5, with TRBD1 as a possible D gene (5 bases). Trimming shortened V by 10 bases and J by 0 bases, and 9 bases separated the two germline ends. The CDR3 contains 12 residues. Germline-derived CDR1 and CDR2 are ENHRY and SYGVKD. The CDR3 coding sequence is TGTGCCAGCAGCAGGGACCAAGAGACCCAGTACTTC. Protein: CASSRDQETQYF.

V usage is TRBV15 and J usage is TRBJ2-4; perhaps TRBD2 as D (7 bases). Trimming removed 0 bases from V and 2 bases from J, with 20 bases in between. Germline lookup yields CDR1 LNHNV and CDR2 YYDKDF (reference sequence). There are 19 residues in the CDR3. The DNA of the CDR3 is TGTGCCACCAGCAGAGAGGGGGGGCCGGGCAGCGTAACCAAAAACATTCAGTACTTC. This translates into CATSREGGPGSVTKNIQYF.

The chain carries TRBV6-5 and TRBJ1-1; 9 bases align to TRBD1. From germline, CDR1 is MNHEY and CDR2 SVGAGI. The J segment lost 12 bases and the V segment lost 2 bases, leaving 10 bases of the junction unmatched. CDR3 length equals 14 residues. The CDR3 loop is CASSYTGQGSPSFF. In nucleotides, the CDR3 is TGTGCCAGCAGTTACACGGGACAGGGATCCCCCTCTTTCTTT.

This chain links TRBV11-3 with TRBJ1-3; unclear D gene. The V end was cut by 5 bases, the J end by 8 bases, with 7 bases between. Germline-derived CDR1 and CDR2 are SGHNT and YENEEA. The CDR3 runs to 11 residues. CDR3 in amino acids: CASSPGDTIYF. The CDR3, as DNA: TGTGCCAGCAGCCCCGGGGACACCATATATTTT.

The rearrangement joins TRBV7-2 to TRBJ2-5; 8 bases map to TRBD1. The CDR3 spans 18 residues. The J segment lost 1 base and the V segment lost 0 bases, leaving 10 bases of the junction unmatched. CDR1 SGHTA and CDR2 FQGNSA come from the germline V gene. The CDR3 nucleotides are TGTGCCAGCAGCTTAGCGGCAGGGGGCCCCACATCCCAAGAGACCCAGTACTTC. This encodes CASSLAAGGPTSQETQYF.

The CDR3 loop reads CASSWEGNTEAFF. CDR3 in DNA: TGTGCCAGCAGCTGGGAGGGGAACACTGAAGCTTTCTTT. The rearrangement links TRBV3-1 (or the pseudogene TRBV3-2) to TRBJ1-1; D unclear. The V end was cut by 5 bases, the J end by 1 base, with 8 bases between. The CDR3 is 13 amino acids. Germline assignment: CDR1 LGHDT and CDR2 YNNKEL (reference sequence).

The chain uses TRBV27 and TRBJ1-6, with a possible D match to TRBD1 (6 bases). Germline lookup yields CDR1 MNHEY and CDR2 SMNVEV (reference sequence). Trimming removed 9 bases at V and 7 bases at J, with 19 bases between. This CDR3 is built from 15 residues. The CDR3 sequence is CASRMGDRRNSPLHF. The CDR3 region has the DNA TGTGCCAGTCGAATGGGAGACAGGAGGAATTCACCCCTCCACTTT.

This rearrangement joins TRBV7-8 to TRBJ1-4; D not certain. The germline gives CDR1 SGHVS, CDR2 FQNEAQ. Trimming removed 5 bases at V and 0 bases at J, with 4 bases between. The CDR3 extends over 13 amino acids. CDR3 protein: CASSPATNEKLFF. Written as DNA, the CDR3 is TGTGCCAGCAGCCCCGCAACTAATGAAAAACTGTTTTTT.

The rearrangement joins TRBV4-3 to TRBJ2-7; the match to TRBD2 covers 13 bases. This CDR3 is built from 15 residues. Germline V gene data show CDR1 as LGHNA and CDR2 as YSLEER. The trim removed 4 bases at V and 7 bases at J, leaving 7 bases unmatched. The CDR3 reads CASSPGTSGMREQYF. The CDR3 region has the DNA TGCGCCAGCAGCCCCGGGACTAGCGGGATGCGGGAGCAGTACTTC.

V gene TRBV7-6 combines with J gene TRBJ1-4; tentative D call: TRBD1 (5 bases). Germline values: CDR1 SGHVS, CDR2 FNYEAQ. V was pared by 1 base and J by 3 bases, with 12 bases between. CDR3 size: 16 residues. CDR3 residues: CASSLEGQVPNEKLFF. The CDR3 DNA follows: TGTGCCAGCAGCTTAGAGGGGCAGGTTCCTAATGAAAAACTGTTTTTT. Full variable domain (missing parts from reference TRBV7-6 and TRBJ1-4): GAGVSQSPRYKVTKRGQDVALRCDPISGHVSLYWYRQALGQGPEFLTYFNYEAQQDKSGLPNDRFSAERPEGSISTLTIQRTEQRDSAMYRCASSLEGQVPNEKLFFGSGTQLSVL.

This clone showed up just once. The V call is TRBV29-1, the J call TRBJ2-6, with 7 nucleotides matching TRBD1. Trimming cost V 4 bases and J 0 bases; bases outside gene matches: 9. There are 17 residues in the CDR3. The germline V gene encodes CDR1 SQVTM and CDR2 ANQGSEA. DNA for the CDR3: TGCAGCGTTGGTGGGACAGCCTCAAACTCTGGGGCCAACGTCCTGACTTTC. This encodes CSVGGTASNSGANVLTF.

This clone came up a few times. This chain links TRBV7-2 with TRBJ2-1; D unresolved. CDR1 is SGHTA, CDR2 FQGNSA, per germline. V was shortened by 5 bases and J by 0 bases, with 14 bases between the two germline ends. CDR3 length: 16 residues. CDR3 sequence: CASSPPGSVSYNEQFF. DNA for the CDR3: TGTGCCAGCAGCCCCCCCGGTTCGGTCTCCTACAATGAGCAGTTCTTC.

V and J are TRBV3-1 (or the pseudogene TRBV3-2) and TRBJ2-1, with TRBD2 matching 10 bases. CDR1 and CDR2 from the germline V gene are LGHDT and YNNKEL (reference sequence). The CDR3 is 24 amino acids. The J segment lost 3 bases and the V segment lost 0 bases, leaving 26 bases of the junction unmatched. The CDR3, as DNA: TGTGCCAGCAGCCAAGATTGGGGCCTAGCGGGAGACATAGGAGCTCACCCTTACTACAATGAGCAGTTCTTC. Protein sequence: CASSQDWGLAGDIGAHPYYNEQFF.

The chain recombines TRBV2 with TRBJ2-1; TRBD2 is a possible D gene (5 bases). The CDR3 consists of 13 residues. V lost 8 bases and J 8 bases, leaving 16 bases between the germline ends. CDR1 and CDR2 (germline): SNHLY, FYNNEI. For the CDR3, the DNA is TGTGCCAGCGGAGTCGGAGCGCGGGATGAGCAGTTCTTC. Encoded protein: CASGVGARDEQFF.

The DNA for the CDR3 is TGTGCCAGTAGTGTGACTAGCGGAGAGACCCAGTACTTC. Amino acid sequence: CASSVTSGETQYF. The V and J genes are TRBV19 and TRBJ2-5, with TRBD2 matching 9 bases. The germline V gene has CDR1 LNHDA and CDR2 SQIVND (reference sequence). The CDR3 consists of 13 residues. Trimming took 5 bases from V and 4 from J; bases not matched to a gene: 2.